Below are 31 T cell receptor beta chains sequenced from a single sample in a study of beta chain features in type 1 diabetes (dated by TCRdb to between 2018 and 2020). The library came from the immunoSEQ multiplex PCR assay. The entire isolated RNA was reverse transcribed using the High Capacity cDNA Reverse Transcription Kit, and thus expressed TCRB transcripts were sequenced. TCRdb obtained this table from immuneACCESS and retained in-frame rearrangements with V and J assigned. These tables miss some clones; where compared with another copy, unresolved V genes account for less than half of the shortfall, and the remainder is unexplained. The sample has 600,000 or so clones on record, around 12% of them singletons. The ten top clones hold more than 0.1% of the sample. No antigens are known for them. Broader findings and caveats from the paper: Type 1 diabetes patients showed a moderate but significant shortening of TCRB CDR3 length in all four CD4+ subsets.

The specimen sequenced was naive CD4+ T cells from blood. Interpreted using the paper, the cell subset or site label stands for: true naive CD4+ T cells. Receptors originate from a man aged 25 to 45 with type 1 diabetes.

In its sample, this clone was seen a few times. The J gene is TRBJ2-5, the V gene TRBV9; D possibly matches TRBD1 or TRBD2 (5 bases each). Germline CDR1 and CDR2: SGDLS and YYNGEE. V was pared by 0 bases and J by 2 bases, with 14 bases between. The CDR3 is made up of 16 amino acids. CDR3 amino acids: CASSVGGGTVQETQYF. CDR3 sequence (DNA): TGTGCCAGCAGCGTAGGAGGTGGGACGGTACAAGAGACCCAGTACTTC. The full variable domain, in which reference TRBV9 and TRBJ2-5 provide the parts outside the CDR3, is DSGVTQTPKHLITATGQRVTLRCSPRSGDLSVYWYQQSLDQGLQFLIQYYNGEERAKGNILERFSAQQFPDLHSELNLSSLELGDSALYFCASSVGGGTVQETQYFGPGTRLLVL.

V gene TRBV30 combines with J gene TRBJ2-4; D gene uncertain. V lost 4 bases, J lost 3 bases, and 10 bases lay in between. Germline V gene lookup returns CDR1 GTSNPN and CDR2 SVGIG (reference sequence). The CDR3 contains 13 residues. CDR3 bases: TGTGCCTGGATGGTGGTTAACAAAAACATTCAGTACTTC. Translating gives CAWMVVNKNIQYF. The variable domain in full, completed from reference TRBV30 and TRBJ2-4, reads SQTIHQWPATLVQPVGSPLSLECTVEGTSNPNLYWYRQAAGRGLQLLFYSVGIGQISSEVPQNLSASRPQDRQFILSSKKLLLSDSGFYLCAWMVVNKNIQYFGAGTRLSVL.

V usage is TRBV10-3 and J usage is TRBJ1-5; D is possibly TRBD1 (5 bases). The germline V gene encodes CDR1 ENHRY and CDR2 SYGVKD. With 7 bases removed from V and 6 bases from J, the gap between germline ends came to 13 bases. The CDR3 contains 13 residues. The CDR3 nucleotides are TGTGCCATCACAGGGCTTCCGAGTCAGCCCCAGCATTTT. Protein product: CAITGLPSQPQHF.

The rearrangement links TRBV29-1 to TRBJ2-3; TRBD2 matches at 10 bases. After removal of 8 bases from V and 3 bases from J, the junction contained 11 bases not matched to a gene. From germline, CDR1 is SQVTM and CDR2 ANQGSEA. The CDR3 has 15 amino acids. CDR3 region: CSLIERGGPTDTQYF. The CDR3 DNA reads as TGCAGCCTCATCGAGCGGGGGGGCCCGACAGATACGCAGTATTTT.

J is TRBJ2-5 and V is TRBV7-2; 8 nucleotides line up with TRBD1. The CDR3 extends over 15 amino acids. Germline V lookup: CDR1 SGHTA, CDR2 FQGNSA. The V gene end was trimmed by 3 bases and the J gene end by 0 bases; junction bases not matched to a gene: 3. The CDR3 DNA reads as TGTGCCAGCAGCTTCCCAGGGGGCAACCAAGAGACCCAGTACTTC. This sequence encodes CASSFPGGNQETQYF.

In DNA, the CDR3 is TGCGCCAGCAGCTTGGCCCTAACAGGGCACCATGAGCAGTTCTTC. Residues: CASSLALTGHHEQFF. The genes are TRBV5-1 and TRBJ2-1; TRBD1 might be the D (6 bases). Germline loops: CDR1 SGHRS, CDR2 YFSETQ. The CDR3 spans 15 residues. Trimming pared 0 bases from V and 8 bases from J, leaving 15 bases between.

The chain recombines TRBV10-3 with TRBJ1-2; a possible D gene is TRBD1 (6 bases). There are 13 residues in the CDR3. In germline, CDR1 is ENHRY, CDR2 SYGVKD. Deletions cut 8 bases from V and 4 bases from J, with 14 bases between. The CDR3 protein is CAIGDKGVYGYTF. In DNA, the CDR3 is TGTGCCATCGGGGACAAGGGGGTCTATGGCTACACCTTC.

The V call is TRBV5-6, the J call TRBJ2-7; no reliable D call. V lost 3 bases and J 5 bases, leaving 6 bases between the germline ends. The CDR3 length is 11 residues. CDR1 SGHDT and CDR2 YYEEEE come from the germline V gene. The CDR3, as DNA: TGTGCCAGCAGCTCCTACCACGAGCAGTACTTC. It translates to CASSSYHEQYF.

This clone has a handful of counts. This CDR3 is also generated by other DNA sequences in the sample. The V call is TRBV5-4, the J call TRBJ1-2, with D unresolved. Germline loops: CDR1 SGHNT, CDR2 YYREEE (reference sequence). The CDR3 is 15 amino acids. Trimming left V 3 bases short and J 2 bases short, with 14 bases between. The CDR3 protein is CASSWGVVPNYGYTF. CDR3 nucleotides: TGTGCCAGCAGCTGGGGTGTGGTACCAAACTATGGCTACACCTTC.

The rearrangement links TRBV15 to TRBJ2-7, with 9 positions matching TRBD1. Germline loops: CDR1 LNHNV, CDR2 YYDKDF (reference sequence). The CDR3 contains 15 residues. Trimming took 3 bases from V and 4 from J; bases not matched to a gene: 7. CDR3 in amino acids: CATSSPGTGLYEQYF. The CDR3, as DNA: TGTGCCACCAGCAGCCCCGGGACAGGGCTTTACGAGCAGTACTTC.

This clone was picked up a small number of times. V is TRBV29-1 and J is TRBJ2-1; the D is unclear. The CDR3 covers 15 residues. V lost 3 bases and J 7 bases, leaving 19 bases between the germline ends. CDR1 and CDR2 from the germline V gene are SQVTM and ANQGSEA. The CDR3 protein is CSVDRSYFPGNEQFF. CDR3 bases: TGCAGCGTTGATCGTTCGTACTTCCCCGGGAATGAGCAGTTCTTC.

CDR3 bases: TGTGCCAGCGCCCTACAAGAAAACTATGGCTACACCTTC. The encoded protein is CASALQENYGYTF. V usage is TRBV27 and J usage is TRBJ1-2; the D is unclear. CDR1 is MNHEY and CDR2 is SMNVEV in the germline V gene (reference sequence). The germline V and J ends were trimmed by 8 bases and 2 bases, with 12 bases remaining between them. The CDR3 consists of 13 residues.

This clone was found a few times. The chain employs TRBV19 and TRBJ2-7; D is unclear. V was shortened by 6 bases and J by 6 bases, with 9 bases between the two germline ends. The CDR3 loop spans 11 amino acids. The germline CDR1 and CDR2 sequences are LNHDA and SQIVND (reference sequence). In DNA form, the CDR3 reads TGTGCCAGTAGAGAAGCATCCGAGCAGTACTTC. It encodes CASREASEQYF.

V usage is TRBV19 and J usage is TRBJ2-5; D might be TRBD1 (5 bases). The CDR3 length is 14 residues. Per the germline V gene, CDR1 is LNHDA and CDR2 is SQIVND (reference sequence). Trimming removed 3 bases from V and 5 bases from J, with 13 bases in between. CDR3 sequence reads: CASSMEKQGETQYF. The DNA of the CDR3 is TGTGCCAGTAGTATGGAGAAGCAGGGTGAGACCCAGTACTTC.

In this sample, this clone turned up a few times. The CDR3 protein is CSAPLVSVPGYTF. CDR3 bases: TGCAGCGCACCCCTGGTGTCAGTTCCTGGCTACACCTTC. The J gene is TRBJ1-2, the V gene TRBV29-1; no clear D gene. This CDR3 contains 13 residues. Between the trimmed V and J ends, which lost 7 bases and 7 bases, there was a span of 19 bases. Germline CDR1 SQVTM, CDR2 ANQGSEA.

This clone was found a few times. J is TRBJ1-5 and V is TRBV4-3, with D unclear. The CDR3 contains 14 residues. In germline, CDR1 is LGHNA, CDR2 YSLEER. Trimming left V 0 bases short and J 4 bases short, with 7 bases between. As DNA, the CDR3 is TGCGCCAGCAGCCAAGAGGCGGGAAATCAGCCCCAGCATTTT. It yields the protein CASSQEAGNQPQHF.

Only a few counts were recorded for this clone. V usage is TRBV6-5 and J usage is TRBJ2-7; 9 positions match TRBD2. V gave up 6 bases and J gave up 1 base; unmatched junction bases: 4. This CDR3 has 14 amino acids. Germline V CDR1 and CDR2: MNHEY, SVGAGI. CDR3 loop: CASRPLAGSYEQYF. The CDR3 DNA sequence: TGTGCCAGCAGGCCTCTAGCGGGGTCCTACGAGCAGTACTTC.

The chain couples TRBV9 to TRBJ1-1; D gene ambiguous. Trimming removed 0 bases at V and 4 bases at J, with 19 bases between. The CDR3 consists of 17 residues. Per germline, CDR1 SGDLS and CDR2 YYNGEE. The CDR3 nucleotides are TGTGCCAGCAGCGTAGCTGAGTCCAACGGTGGTGGCACTGAAGCTTTCTTT. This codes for CASSVAESNGGGTEAFF.

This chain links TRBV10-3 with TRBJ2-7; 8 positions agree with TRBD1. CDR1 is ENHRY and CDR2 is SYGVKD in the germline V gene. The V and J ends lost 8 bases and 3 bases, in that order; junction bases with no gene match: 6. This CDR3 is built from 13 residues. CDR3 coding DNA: TGTGCCATCGGGCAGGGGGCTAACTACGAGCAGTACTTC. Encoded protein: CAIGQGANYEQYF.

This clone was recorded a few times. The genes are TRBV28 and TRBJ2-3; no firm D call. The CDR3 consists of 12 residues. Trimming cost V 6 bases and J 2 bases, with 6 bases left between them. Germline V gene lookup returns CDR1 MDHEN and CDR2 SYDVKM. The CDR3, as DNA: TGTGCCAGCAGAGGAGACACAGATACGCAGTATTTT. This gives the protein CASRGDTDTQYF.

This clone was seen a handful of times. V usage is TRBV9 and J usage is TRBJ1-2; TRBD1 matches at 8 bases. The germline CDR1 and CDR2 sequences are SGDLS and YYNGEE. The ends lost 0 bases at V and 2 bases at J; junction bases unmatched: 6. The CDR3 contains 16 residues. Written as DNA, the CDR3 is TGTGCCAGCAGCGTAGCCCCTACAGGGGGGAACTATGGCTACACCTTC. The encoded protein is CASSVAPTGGNYGYTF.

The CDR3 spells CASSLESSGDEQFF. CDR3 coding DNA: TGCGCCAGCAGCTTGGAAAGCAGTGGCGATGAGCAGTTCTTC. This chain links TRBV5-1 with TRBJ2-1; D unclear. The V end was cut by 0 bases, the J end by 8 bases, with 12 bases between. The germline CDR1 and CDR2 sequences are SGHRS and YFSETQ. CDR3 length: 14 amino acids.

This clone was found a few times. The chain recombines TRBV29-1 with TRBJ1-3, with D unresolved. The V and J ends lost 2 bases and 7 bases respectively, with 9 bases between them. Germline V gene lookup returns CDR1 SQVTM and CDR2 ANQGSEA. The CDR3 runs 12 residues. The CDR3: CSVERMGNTIYF. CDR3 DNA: TGCAGCGTTGAAAGAATGGGGAACACCATATATTTT.

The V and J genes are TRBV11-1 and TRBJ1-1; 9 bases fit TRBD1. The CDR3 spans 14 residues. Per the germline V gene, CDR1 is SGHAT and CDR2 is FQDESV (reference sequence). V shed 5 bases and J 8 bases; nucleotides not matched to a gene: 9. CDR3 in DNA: TGTGCCAGCAGCGACTGGACAGGGGAATCGGAAGCTTTCTTT. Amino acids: CASSDWTGESEAFF.

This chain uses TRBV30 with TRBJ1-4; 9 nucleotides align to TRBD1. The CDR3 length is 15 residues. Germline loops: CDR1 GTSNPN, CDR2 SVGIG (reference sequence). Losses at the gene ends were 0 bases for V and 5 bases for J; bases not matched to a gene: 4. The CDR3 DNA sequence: TGTGCCTGGAGTGTTCTCGGGACAGGGAATGAAAAACTGTTTTTT. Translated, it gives CAWSVLGTGNEKLFF.

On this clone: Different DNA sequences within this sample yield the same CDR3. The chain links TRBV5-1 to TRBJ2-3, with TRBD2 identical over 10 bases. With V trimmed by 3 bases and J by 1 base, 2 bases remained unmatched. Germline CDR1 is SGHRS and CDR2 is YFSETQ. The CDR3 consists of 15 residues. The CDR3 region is CASSSGTSGTDTQYF. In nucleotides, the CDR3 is TGCGCCAGCAGCTCCGGGACTAGCGGCACAGATACGCAGTATTTT.

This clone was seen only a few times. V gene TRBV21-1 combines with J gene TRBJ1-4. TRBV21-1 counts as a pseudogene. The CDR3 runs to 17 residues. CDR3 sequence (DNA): TGTGCCAGCAGCAAAACCTTTCTGGGAACGAGGGGTGAAAAACTGTTTTTT. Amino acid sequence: CASSKTFLGTRGEKLFF.

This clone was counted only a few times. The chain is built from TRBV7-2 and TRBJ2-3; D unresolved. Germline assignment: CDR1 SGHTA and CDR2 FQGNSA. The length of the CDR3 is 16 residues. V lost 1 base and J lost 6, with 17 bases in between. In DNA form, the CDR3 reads TGTGCCAGCAGCTTAGGGGTGGGTTCCCCCCAGGATACGCAGTATTTT. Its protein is CASSLGVGSPQDTQYF.

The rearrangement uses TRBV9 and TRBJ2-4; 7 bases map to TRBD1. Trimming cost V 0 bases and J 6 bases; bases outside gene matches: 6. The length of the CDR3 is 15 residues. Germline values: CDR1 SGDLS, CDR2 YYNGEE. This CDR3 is CASSVAGQELNIQYF. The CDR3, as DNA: TGTGCCAGCAGCGTAGCTGGACAGGAGCTAAACATTCAGTACTTC.

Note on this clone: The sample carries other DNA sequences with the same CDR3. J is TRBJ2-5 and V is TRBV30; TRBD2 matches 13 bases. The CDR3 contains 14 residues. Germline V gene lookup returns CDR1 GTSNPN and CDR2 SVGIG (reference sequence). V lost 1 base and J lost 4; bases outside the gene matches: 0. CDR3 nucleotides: TGTGCCTGGAGTGGGACTAGCGGGGGAGAGACCCAGTACTTC. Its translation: CAWSGTSGGETQYF. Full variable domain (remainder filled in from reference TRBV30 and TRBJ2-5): SQTIHQWPATLVQPVGSPLSLECTVEGTSNPNLYWYRQAAGRGLQLLFYSVGIGQISSEVPQNLSASRPQDRQFILSSKKLLLSDSGFYLCAWSGTSGGETQYFGPGTRLLVL.

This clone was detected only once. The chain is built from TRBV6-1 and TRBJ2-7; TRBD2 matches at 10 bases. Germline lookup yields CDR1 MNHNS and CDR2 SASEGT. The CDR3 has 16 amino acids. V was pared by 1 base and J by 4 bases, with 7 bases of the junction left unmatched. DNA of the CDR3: TGTGCCAGCAGTGAAGACGTAGCGGGGGGACTTTACGAGCAGTACTTC. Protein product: CASSEDVAGGLYEQYF.